The sequence of this T cell receptor beta chain was determined in a study of regulatory T cells in long-lasting Graves disease. Whole-study findings and limits: Persistent cases favored TRBV28, TRBJ1-2 and TRBJ2-5.

Of note for this clonotype: The antigen remains undetermined.

Germline lookup yields CDR1 SGDLS and CDR2 YYNGEE. Losses at the gene ends were 2 bases for V and 3 bases for J; bases not matched to a gene: 8. The length of the CDR3 is 16 residues. Time point denoted: newly diagnosed GD, antithyroid drugs for less than 3 months. Construction of the TCR library relied on RNA isolated from PBMCs. An endocrinology department in Xi'an, China, supplied the patients. Into tubes containing EDTA, approximately 9.4 milliliters of peripheral blood were drawn. TCR beta libraries were built with iRepertoire HTBI primers and Arm-PCR of CDR3 regions. TCRdb used MiXCR to reprocess the multiplex PCR reads, holding one entry per CDR3 protein. The data hold 510,000 or so distinct CDR3 sequences, with around 12% observed a single time. The sample was also reused in another study, on T cells in Graves' hyperthyroidism and ophthalmopathy. That source reports: Most expanded thyroid clonotypes above 0.001 also appeared in blood.

The sample was peripheral blood mononuclear cells (PBMCs), taken at new diagnosis, from a patient treated with antithyroid drugs. The receptor comes from a woman in her 30s with Graves disease. This sequence joins TRBV9 and TRBJ2-1; TRBD2 aligns across 7 bases. The CDR3 reads CASSVDLSGIYNEQFF. In nucleotides, the CDR3 is TGTGCCAGCAGCGTTGACCTAAGCGGGATCTACAATGAGCAGTTCTTC.